A selection of T cell receptor beta chains follows, all from one sample in a study of response to subunit inactivated influenza vaccine. One entry per CDR3 protein results from TCRdb running MiXCR on the RT-PCR reads. This table holds fewer than 650,000 distinct CDR3 sequences, 10% to 15% found once. The sample here was PBMCs from blood, taken 35 to 45 days after vaccination. The receptors were sampled from a man between 50 and 59 years old who received an inactivated influenza vaccine. Each CDR3 is given with its conserved first and last residue. Each record gives: D gene, V gene, J gene, clone size, CDR3 protein, CDR3 DNA. D genes are given only for firm matches. Expanded clones get a size class; other rows say once, few or many, or leave the size out.

TRBD1	TRBV20-1	TRBJ2-7	NA	CSASPLTGGRRVEQYF	TGCAGTGCTAGTCCACTCACAGGGGGCCGGCGGGTGGAGCAGTACTTC
NA	TRBV5-6	TRBJ2-7	NA	CASSIGQTFMDEQYF	TGTGCCAGCAGCATCGGACAGACTTTTATGGACGAGCAGTACTTC
TRBD2	TRBV29-1	TRBJ2-2	few	CSVSGGPTGELFF	TGCAGCGTATCGGGAGGGCCAACCGGGGAGCTGTTTTTT
TRBD1	TRBV12-3/TRBV12-4	TRBJ2-1	many	CASRDRVSSYNEQFF	TGTGCCAGCCGGGACAGGGTAAGCTCCTACAATGAGCAGTTCTTC
NA	TRBV20-1	TRBJ2-7	NA	CSALRGSTYEQYF	TGCAGTGCCCTAAGGGGCTCGACCTACGAGCAGTACTTC
NA	TRBV20-1	TRBJ1-5	few	CSAREVTNQPQHF	TGCAGTGCTAGAGAGGTGACTAATCAGCCCCAGCATTTT
NA	TRBV11-1	TRBJ2-7	NA	CASSLGRLRSGDSYEQYF	TGTGCCAGCAGCTTAGGTCGTTTAAGGAGCGGTGACTCCTACGAGCAGTACTTC
TRBD1	TRBV7-9	TRBJ2-2	NA	CASSFAWTGDTGELFF	TGTGCCAGCAGCTTTGCTTGGACAGGGGACACCGGGGAGCTGTTTTTT
NA	TRBV24-1	TRBJ2-6	NA	CATSDPGAKSSGANVLTF	TGTGCCACCAGTGATCCAGGGGCCAAAAGCTCTGGGGCCAACGTCCTGACTTTC
TRBD2	TRBV14	TRBJ2-1	NA	CASSPPGLAGDNEQFF	TGTGCCAGCAGCCCCCCGGGACTAGCGGGGGACAATGAGCAGTTCTTC
TRBD2	TRBV6-2/TRBV6-3	TRBJ2-3	once	CTISLRGTSGITDTQYF	TGTACCATCAGTTTAAGGGGGACTAGCGGGATCACAGATACGCAGTATTTT
NA	TRBV18	TRBJ2-1	NA	CASSPVQGLSNEQFF	TGTGCCAGCTCACCAGTTCAGGGGTTAAGCAATGAGCAGTTCTTC
NA	TRBV2	TRBJ1-2	many	CASCVTGINGYTF	TGTGCCAGCTGTGTCACAGGGATCAATGGCTACACCTTC
TRBD1	TRBV20-1	TRBJ2-1	few	CSARDFGQAYNEQFF	TGCAGTGCTAGAGATTTCGGACAGGCCTACAATGAGCAGTTCTTC
TRBD2	TRBV20-1	TRBJ2-7	few	CSAREIAGKAYEQYF	TGCAGTGCTAGAGAGATAGCGGGGAAAGCCTACGAGCAGTACTTC
TRBD1	TRBV20-1	TRBJ2-7	NA	CSASGTGITYEQYF	TGCAGTGCTAGTGGGACAGGGATAACCTACGAGCAGTACTTC
NA	TRBV5-8	TRBJ2-7	NA	CASSFPGVGLLPDEQYF	TGTGCCAGCAGCTTCCCCGGGGTAGGACTACTCCCGGACGAGCAGTACTTC
TRBD2	TRBV28	TRBJ2-5	many	CASSLRRREGRETQYF	TGTGCCAGCAGTTTAAGGAGGCGGGAGGGCCGAGAGACCCAGTACTTC
NA	TRBV5-1	TRBJ2-3	few	CASSQDTTQDTQYF	TGCGCCAGCAGCCAGGACACCACCCAGGATACGCAGTATTTT
NA	TRBV12-3/TRBV12-4	TRBJ1-1	NA	CASTPSGGEEAFF	TGTGCCAGCACCCCGAGCGGGGGAGAGGAAGCTTTCTTT
TRBD1	TRBV20-1	TRBJ1-5	few	CSARPGGSSNQPQHF	TGCAGTGCCAGACCAGGGGGCTCGAGCAATCAGCCCCAGCATTTT
NA	TRBV9	TRBJ1-4	few	CASQRGAREKLFF	TGTGCCAGCCAGAGGGGGGCGCGTGAAAAACTGTTTTTT
NA	TRBV3-1	TRBJ2-4	few	CASSHTVEGKNIQYF	TGTGCCAGCAGCCATACGGTGGAGGGCAAAAACATTCAGTACTTC
NA	TRBV29-1	TRBJ2-7	many	CSVEDKTGEGLAYEQYF	TGCAGCGTTGAAGATAAAACAGGGGAGGGTCTGGCGTACGAGCAGTACTTC
NA	TRBV10-3	TRBJ2-3	few	CAISESQGNSGTDTQYF	TGTGCCATCAGTGAGTCGCAGGGGAACTCGGGCACAGATACGCAGTATTTT
NA	TRBV7-7	TRBJ2-2	NA	CASSLTGTSNTGELFF	TGTGCCAGCAGCTTAACCGGGACTTCGAACACCGGGGAGCTGTTTTTT
NA	TRBV18	TRBJ1-5	NA	CASSRLRDESNQPQHF	TGTGCCAGCTCACGACTCCGGGACGAAAGTAATCAGCCCCAGCATTTT
NA	TRBV12-3/TRBV12-4	TRBJ2-1	NA	CAIKSTTYNEQFF	TGTGCCATCAAATCGACTACCTACAATGAGCAGTTCTTC
NA	TRBV12-3/TRBV12-4	TRBJ2-7	many	CASSRTAYYEQYF	TGTGCCAGCAGCAGGACAGCTTACTACGAGCAGTACTTC
NA	TRBV18	TRBJ2-5	NA	CASSPPASLQTQYF	TGTGCCAGCTCACCACCGGCTAGCCTGCAGACCCAGTACTTC